This paragraph reports one TCR beta chain. Its antigen is still unknown. This table comes from immunoSEQ multiplex PCR, and its TCRdb copy is limited to in-frame clones, with some not included. The data contain tens of thousands of clones, 75% to 85% of them singletons. The sample comes from a study of T cells in narcolepsy. Overall study: Donors had narcolepsy type 1 or type 2, or were healthy controls. Study-wide results and caveats: Same-patient CSF and blood CD4+ T cell clonotypes included HCRT-specific and TRIB2-specific autoreactive ones. Autoreactive clone sequences were missing from some blood memory CD4+ repertoires.

V was pared by 3 bases and J by 2 bases, with 14 bases between. This CDR3 contains 15 residues. Germline loops: CDR1 SGHRS, CDR2 YFSETQ. V and J are TRBV5-1 and TRBJ1-2; D ambiguous. The sample taken for sequencing was CD45RA- memory CD4+ T cells from PBMCs. This TCR was recovered from a human donor with narcolepsy. DNA for the CDR3: TGCGCCAGCAGCTCAGCTCAGACGGGCAACTATGGCTACACCTTC. This gives the protein CASSSAQTGNYGYTF.